The TCR beta chain under discussion was sequenced for a study of cytomegalovirus exposure and HLA in healthy donors. Study-wide results and caveats: In vitro data verified a few CMV-associated chains as specific for CMV antigens. Cytomegalovirus status was reportedly diagnosed by the classifier with high specificity and sensitivity. About 87% or about 30% of the time was how often most TCR beta V segments were productive, according to an earlier analysis. Overall, about 160 TCR beta chains were annotated as cytomegalovirus-associated.

With regard to this clone: Its specificity is not known.

Germline values: CDR1 SGDLS, CDR2 YYNGEE. V gave up 3 bases and J gave up 5 bases; unmatched junction bases: 5. The CDR3 is 15 amino acids. PCR primers comprised 60 Vbeta and 13 Jbeta primers. Sequencing was performed with immunoSEQ multiplex PCR; in TCRdb, only in-frame clones are kept and a portion is missing. Found here are some 190,000 clones, 75% to 85% of them singletons; the top ten hold approximately 14%. Sequences were obtained from PBMCs. The sequence was obtained from a woman between 25 and 40 years old in good health and CMV-seropositive. J is TRBJ2-2 and V is TRBV9, with 9 bases matching TRBD1. The DNA for the CDR3 is TGTGCCAGCAGCGCGGGGACAGGGCGGACCGGGGAGCTGTTTTTT. Translation: CASSAGTGRTGELFF.